The clone carrying this TCR beta chain was observed a handful of times. Antigen: not known. Stated time point: pretreatment peripheral blood. The data were obtained in a study of PD-L1 blockade in urothelial cancer. Overall study context: Patients had been given 0 to 3 earlier chemotherapy regimens. At 3 weeks (second dose) and 6 weeks after starting treatment, blood was analyzed.

Germline CDR1 is SGHTA and CDR2 is FQGNSA. CDR3 size: 17 residues. J gave up 4 bases and V 1 base, and 13 bases lay outside the gene matches. Study conclusions and caveats: Tumor-associated clones in the blood of durable-benefit patients grew more at 3 weeks.

Assay used: immunoSEQ multiplex PCR; TCRdb lists only in-frame clones, some missing. Here the sample spans tens of thousands of clones, 85% to 90% being singletons. The genes are TRBV7-2 and TRBJ2-7; 7 positions agree with TRBD1. This specimen was PBMCs, taken around atezolizumab (anti-PD-L1) treatment. The sequence derives from a man aged 55 to 70 with urothelial cancer. As DNA, the CDR3 is TGTGCCAGCAGCTTAGGGCCGGGACAGCGATCCCGATACGAGCAGTACTTC. It is translated as CASSLGPGQRSRYEQYF. Combining the CDR3 with reference TRBV7-2 and TRBJ2-7 gives the whole variable domain GAGVSQSPSNKVTEKGKDVELRCDPISGHTALYWYRQSLGQGLEFLIYFQGNSAPDKSGLPSDRFSAERTGGSVSTLTIQRTQQEDSAVYLCASSLGPGQRSRYEQYFGPGTRLTVT.